This T cell receptor beta chain is from a study of blood T cell repertoires in COVID-19. Background on the study: In each case, the material was cDNA or gDNA derived from T cells, B-cell-depleted T cells, or PBMCs.

CDR1 and CDR2 (germline): MNHNY, SVGAGI (reference sequence). The CDR3 is 14 amino acids. V dropped 0 bases and J dropped 2 bases, with 7 bases sitting between them. Only in-frame clones appear in the TCRdb table, and some are missing; sequencing was by immunoSEQ multiplex PCR. The sample holds roughly 53,000 clones; almost 85% are singletons and the top ten take 13% to 15%. This clone appeared a single time. Sequencing was performed on peripheral blood. The rearrangement links TRBV6-6 to TRBJ1-2; no reliable D call. This receptor was obtained from a human donor in a cohort sampled during active COVID-19. Here the CDR3 DNA reads TGTGCCAGCAGTTACTCCGGGGAGAACTATGGCTACACCTTC. Its protein product is CASSYSGENYGYTF.